This TCR beta chain originates from a study of siplizumab effects on memory and regulatory T cells. Study-wide points: The naive T cell population seemed more diverse than memory cells and seemed a major contributor to the alloresponse. Siplizumab led to significantly less abundant alloreactive sequences that could be traced back to unstimulated CD4+ memory cells. Neither a naive nor a memory phenotype was assignable to roughly 75-96% of proliferating CD4+ or CD8+ clones.

Profiled with immunoSEQ multiplex PCR; TCRdb holds only in-frame clones, not every one. The table lists tens of thousands of clones, about 90% of them singletons. On this clone: Its cognate antigen is unknown.

CDR3 size: 14 residues. Germline CDR1 reads ENHRY; CDR2 reads SYGVKD. V dropped 2 bases and J dropped 2 bases, with 10 bases sitting between them. Sequenced sample: naive CD8+ T cells sorted from blood. The chain employs TRBV10-3 and TRBJ2-7; the D gene is possibly TRBD2 (7 bases). The source is a human donor in good health. The CDR3 coding sequence is TGTGCCATCAGTGAGGCGGGGGCCGCCTACGAGCAGTACTTC. Translated: CAISEAGAAYEQYF.